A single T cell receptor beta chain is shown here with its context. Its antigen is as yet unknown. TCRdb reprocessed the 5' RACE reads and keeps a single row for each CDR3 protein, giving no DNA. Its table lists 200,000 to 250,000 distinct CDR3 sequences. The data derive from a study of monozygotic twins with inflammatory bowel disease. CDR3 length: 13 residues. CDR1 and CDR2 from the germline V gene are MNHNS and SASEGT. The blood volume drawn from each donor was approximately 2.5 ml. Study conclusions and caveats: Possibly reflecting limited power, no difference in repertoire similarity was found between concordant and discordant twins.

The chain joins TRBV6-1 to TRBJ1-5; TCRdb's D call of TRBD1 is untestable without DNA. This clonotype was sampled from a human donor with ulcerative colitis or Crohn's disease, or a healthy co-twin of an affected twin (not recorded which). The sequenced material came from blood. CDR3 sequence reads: CASSADGGGPQHF.